This TCR beta chain was recovered during a study of shared clonotypes between healthy human individuals. Those who donated were healthy HIV-negative adults, with no recent acute infections or vaccinations reported. This CDR3 region has 17 residues. The germline CDR1 and CDR2 sequences are MGHDK and SYGVNS. The ends were cut back, 4 bases at V and 0 bases at J, with 18 bases in the middle. Original processing notes: Filtering of immunoSEQ junctional sequences could not match full-length read filtering. TCRdb's table, derived via immunoSEQ multiplex PCR, lists solely in-frame clones and lacks some. Clone size and the V and J calls come from that table; the DNA yielded D and trimming. The sample carries around 1.1 million clones, approximately 78% recorded once.

Sequenced input: memory CD4+ T cells from PBMCs. Subset given: CD45RA-negative fraction. The sequence came from a man aged 18 to 29 in good health. Some clones in this sample may be carry-over from other donors' samples. The chain links TRBV25-1 to TRBJ2-5; possibly TRBD2 for D (5 bases). This CDR3 reads CASSAHSGNTYQETQYF. CDR3 DNA: TGTGCCAGCAGTGCCCACTCCGGGAACACTTACCAAGAGACCCAGTACTTC.